Below are 24 T cell receptor beta chains sequenced from a single sample in a study of PD-L1 blockade in urothelial cancer listed by TCRdb under 2017. The receptor library was made with the immunoSEQ multiplex PCR assay. TCRdb provides this immuneACCESS table in a form limited to in-frame rearrangements. Some clones are lacking; in checked studies, under half of them reflect an unresolved V gene, and why the rest are absent is not known. The sample includes approximately 86,000 clones, with around 81% observed a single time. Jointly, the top ten make up about 7.4% of the sample. The sample's time point, from its label and the paper: pretreatment peripheral blood. The input for sequencing was PBMCs, taken around atezolizumab (anti-PD-L1) treatment. These receptors came from a man in his forties with urothelial cancer.

V is TRBV19 and J is TRBJ2-2, with 7 bases that match TRBD2. This CDR3 is built from 17 residues. From germline, CDR1 is LNHDA and CDR2 SQIVND (reference sequence). Germline trimming cut 5 bases from V and 4 bases from J; bases unmatched to any gene: 13. CDR3 coding DNA: TGTGCCAGTAGTCGGATGCGGCGGGAGTTTGGCACCGGGGAGCTGTTTTTT. Residues: CASSRMRREFGTGELFF.

At least ten counts were recorded for this clone. The chain employs TRBV19 and TRBJ1-1, with D possibly TRBD1 on 5 matching bases. Deletions cut 7 bases from V and 2 bases from J, with 17 bases between. The CDR3 has 15 residues. Germline CDR1 LNHDA, CDR2 SQIVND (reference sequence). The CDR3 is CASTHGRGLNTEAFF. The DNA for the CDR3 is TGTGCCAGTACGCATGGGCGGGGCCTCAACACTGAAGCTTTCTTT.

The sample holds a few counts of this clone. V is TRBV6-5 and J is TRBJ2-1, with 10 positions matching TRBD2. Per the germline V gene, CDR1 is MNHEY and CDR2 is SVGAGI. V gave up 7 bases and J gave up 7 bases; unmatched junction bases: 10. This CDR3 is built from 15 residues. CDR3 sequence (DNA): TGTGCCAGCAAACCACGGACTAGCGGTGTAAATGAGCAGTTCTTC. Residues: CASKPRTSGVNEQFF.

V is TRBV6-5 and J is TRBJ2-5, with unresolved D. This CDR3 has 15 amino acids. V lost 6 bases and J 5 bases, leaving 19 bases between the germline ends. Germline V CDR1 and CDR2: MNHEY, SVGAGI. The CDR3 bases are TGTGCCAGCAGCCTCGGGTCAAGCCCATCGGAGACCCAGTACTTC. Residues: CASSLGSSPSETQYF.

This chain links TRBV18 with TRBJ2-7; TRBD1 agrees at 11 bases. After removal of 6 bases from V and 6 bases from J, the junction contained 10 bases not matched to a gene. Germline CDR1 and CDR2: KGHSH and LQKENI. The CDR3 sequence is 15 residues long. The CDR3 nucleotides read TGTGCCAGCTCCCTTTCGCGGGACAGGGGGACCGAGCAGTACTTC. Residues: CASSLSRDRGTEQYF.

The genes are TRBV27 and TRBJ1-3; D is perhaps TRBD1 (5 bases). The CDR3 spans 15 residues. The germline V gene encodes CDR1 MNHEY and CDR2 SMNVEV (reference sequence). The germline V and J ends were trimmed by 3 bases and 4 bases, with 13 bases remaining between them. Here the CDR3 DNA reads TGTGCCAGCAGTTTCAGAAGGGGCCGAGGAAACACCATATATTTT. It encodes CASSFRRGRGNTIYF.

This rearrangement joins TRBV9 to TRBJ2-3; 9 bases line up with TRBD2. The CDR3 extends over 16 amino acids. The germline CDR1 and CDR2 sequences are SGDLS and YYNGEE. With V trimmed by 1 base and J by 4 bases, 7 bases remained unmatched. The CDR3 here is CASSVLGSGSADTQYF. In DNA form, the CDR3 reads TGTGCCAGCAGCGTATTGGGTAGCGGGAGCGCAGATACGCAGTATTTT.

This clone was detected only a few times. The J gene is TRBJ1-5, the V gene TRBV28; D is perhaps TRBD1 (5 bases). The germline V and J ends were trimmed by 3 bases and 3 bases, with 9 bases remaining between them. Germline V gene data show CDR1 as MDHEN and CDR2 as SYDVKM. CDR3 length: 14 amino acids. CDR3: CASSFGQFNQPQHF. CDR3 nucleotides: TGTGCCAGCAGTTTTGGACAATTCAATCAGCCCCAGCATTTT.

The chain joins TRBV10-3 to TRBJ1-2; D gene unclear. CDR1 is ENHRY, CDR2 SYGVKD, per germline. CDR3 length: 14 residues. Trimming took 7 bases from V and 7 from J, leaving 19 bases between them. The CDR3 loop is CAIMPTREGSGYTF. The CDR3 bases are TGTGCCATCATGCCTACCCGGGAGGGATCTGGCTACACCTTC.

The chain links TRBV2 to TRBJ1-2; D gene unclear. CDR1 is SNHLY and CDR2 is FYNNEI in the germline V gene. V lost 8 bases and J lost 2, with 6 bases in between. The CDR3 contains 11 residues. The CDR3 DNA reads as TGTGCCAGCGGGCCCAACTATGGCTACACCTTC. It encodes CASGPNYGYTF.

The genes are TRBV7-8 and TRBJ1-3; a weak D match, TRBD1 (6 bases). Germline V gene data show CDR1 as SGHVS and CDR2 as FQNEAQ. Trimming left V 5 bases short and J 7 bases short, with 12 bases between. The length of the CDR3 is 13 residues. CDR3 coding DNA: TGTGCCAGCAGCCCGATCAGGGGTAACACCATATATTTT. Its translation is CASSPIRGNTIYF.

The sample holds a few counts of this clone. The chain combines TRBV7-2 with TRBJ2-7; TRBD2 matches at 9 bases. The CDR3 is 15 residues long. Germline-derived CDR1 and CDR2 are SGHTA and FQGNSA. With V trimmed by 6 bases and J by 1 base, 7 bases remained unmatched. The CDR3, as DNA: TGTGCCAGCAGTCGCGGACTAGCGCTTTCCTACGAGCAGTACTTC. This gives the protein CASSRGLALSYEQYF.

This clone has a single count. This chain links TRBV4-1 with TRBJ1-5, with 8 bases fitting TRBD1. The V segment lost 1 base and the J segment 6 bases; nucleotides outside the gene matches: 2. The germline V gene encodes CDR1 MGHRA and CDR2 YSYEKL. This CDR3 has 14 residues. CDR3: CASSQGGTGQPQHF. CDR3 nucleotide sequence: TGCGCCAGCAGCCAAGGGGGGACAGGTCAGCCCCAGCATTTT.

This rearrangement joins TRBV9 to TRBJ2-3, with 10 bases lining up with TRBD2. There are 16 residues in the CDR3. Germline lookup yields CDR1 SGDLS and CDR2 YYNGEE. J gave up 4 bases and V 4 bases, and 9 bases lay outside the gene matches. CDR3 coding DNA: TGTGCCAGCAGCCTCTCCCCTAGCGGGAGTGCAGATACGCAGTATTTT. As protein: CASSLSPSGSADTQYF.

The chain recombines TRBV5-5 with TRBJ2-7, with a possible D match to TRBD2 (5 bases). The CDR3 is 14 residues long. Deletions cut 2 bases from V and 5 bases from J, with 14 bases between. Looked up from germline, CDR1 is SGHKS and CDR2 is YYEKEE (reference sequence). The CDR3 nucleotides read TGTGCCAGCAGCTTCTTACTAGTCTCTGACGAGCAGTACTTC. The encoded protein is CASSFLLVSDEQYF.

This chain connects TRBV7-2 to TRBJ2-7; TRBD2 agrees at 13 bases. The germline gives CDR1 SGHTA, CDR2 FQGNSA. The CDR3 is 15 amino acids. Trimming at V came to 3 bases and at J to 2 bases, leaving 1 base not matched to a gene. Here the CDR3 reads CASSFGLAGAYEQYF. CDR3 nucleotides: TGTGCCAGCAGCTTCGGACTAGCGGGAGCCTACGAGCAGTACTTC.

The CDR3 sequence is CASSLTPGDREPDTQYF. Here the CDR3 DNA reads TGTGCCAGCAGTTTAACCCCTGGGGACAGGGAACCAGATACGCAGTATTTT. The chain carries TRBV27 and TRBJ2-3; 9 bases are a match to TRBD1. This CDR3 region has 17 residues. The junction had 10 bases not matched to a gene; V was cut back by 2 bases and J by 4 bases. CDR1 is MNHEY and CDR2 is SMNVEV in the germline V gene (reference sequence).

Only one count was recorded for this clone. The DNA for the CDR3 is TGTGCCAGCAGCTTAGTCCAGTCGTACGAGCAGTACTTC. Its protein is CASSLVQSYEQYF. The V call is TRBV7-8, the J call TRBJ2-7; D gene uncertain. The germline V gene encodes CDR1 SGHVS and CDR2 FQNEAQ. Trimming removed 1 base at V and 4 bases at J, with 8 bases between. The CDR3 consists of 13 residues.

The chain carries TRBV6-4 and TRBJ2-2; the match to TRBD2 covers 8 bases. The CDR3 totals 14 residues. V shed 6 bases and J 3 bases; nucleotides not matched to a gene: 3. Per the germline V gene, CDR1 is MRHNA and CDR2 is SNTAGT. This CDR3 reads CASSETSDTGELFF. The CDR3 bases are TGTGCCAGCAGCGAGACTAGCGACACCGGGGAGCTGTTTTTT.

The gene calls are TRBV4-3 and TRBJ1-1, with TRBD1 matching 8 bases. V lost 1 base and J lost 5; bases outside the gene matches: 6. The germline gives CDR1 LGHNA, CDR2 YSLEER. This CDR3 spans 15 amino acids. The CDR3 spells CASSQGGQGATEAFF. The CDR3 nucleotides are TGCGCCAGCAGCCAAGGAGGACAGGGTGCGACTGAAGCTTTCTTT.

This chain joins TRBV28 and TRBJ1-5, with D perhaps matching TRBD1 (6 bases). V gave up 2 bases and J gave up 6 bases, with 14 bases separating them. The CDR3 has 15 residues. Germline CDR1 and CDR2: MDHEN and SYDVKM. The CDR3 DNA is TGTGCCAGCAGTTTAGAGGCAGGGGTTACTCAGCCCCAGCATTTT. This encodes CASSLEAGVTQPQHF.

The J gene is TRBJ2-1, the V gene TRBV25-1; the match to TRBD2 covers 9 bases. This CDR3 contains 16 residues. V was pared by 5 bases and J by 3 bases, with 8 bases of the junction left unmatched. Per the germline V gene, CDR1 is MGHDK and CDR2 is SYGVNS. The CDR3 coding sequence is TGTGCCAGCAGTAAATCCGGGACTAGCTTCTACAATGAGCAGTTCTTC. Its translation: CASSKSGTSFYNEQFF.

This chain joins TRBV28 and TRBJ1-5, with D maybe TRBD1 (6 bases). CDR3 length equals 19 residues. Trimming cost V 3 bases and J 0 bases, with 21 bases left between them. The V gene's germline CDR1 is MDHEN and CDR2 SYDVKM. The CDR3 loop is CASSLGGAHLNYSNQPQHF. In DNA form, the CDR3 reads TGTGCCAGCAGTTTGGGGGGGGCGCATTTAAATTATAGCAATCAGCCCCAGCATTTT.

V usage is TRBV6-1 and J usage is TRBJ2-7, with D maybe TRBD2 (5 bases). Deletions cut 8 bases from V and 7 bases from J, with 15 bases between. The germline CDR1 and CDR2 sequences are MNHNS and SASEGT. The CDR3 is made up of 12 amino acids. The CDR3 loop is CASGMRVGEQYF. CDR3 DNA sequence: TGTGCCAGCGGAATGAGGGTAGGGGAGCAGTACTTC.